This T cell receptor beta chain is from a study of T-cell reconstitution after alpha-beta-depleted transplantation in children. A TCRbeta library incorporating unique molecular identifiers was prepared. TCRdb fed the PCR reads into MiXCR, producing one record per CDR3 protein. The sample carries 440,000 or so distinct CDR3 sequences, about 45% recorded once. The length of the CDR3 is 15 residues. Germline assignment: CDR1 SGHTA and CDR2 FQGNSA. V was clipped by 5 bases and J by 10 bases; unmatched bases: 6. The clonotype comes from a girl aged 2 to 9 with aplastic anemia, due to receive a stem cell transplant. The chain has TRBV7-2 and TRBJ2-1; 15 bases match TRBD2. This sample comprised PBMCs, obtained before TCRalphabeta/CD19-depleted stem cell transplant. CDR3 DNA: TGTGCCAGCAGCCTCGGACTAGCGGGGGGGAGAGAGCAGTTCTTC. The encoded protein is CASSLGLAGGREQFF.